The present T cell receptor beta chain was sequenced within a study of blood T cells in healthy people across ages. The wider study: About one barcoded beta molecule per two T cells was captured by template switching.

This clonotype has just a few counts. Its target is not known. General observations from the study: TCR beta diversity was tightly associated with the proportion of naive T cells. Long-lived donors carried more naive CD4+ cells and greater diversity than aged donors. A roughly linear age-dependent decrease characterized TCR beta diversity per million T cells.

Germline V gives CDR1 SGDLS, CDR2 YYNGEE. The CDR3 has 11 amino acids. Deletions cut 0 bases from V and 12 bases from J, with 7 bases between. The use of a sample-barcoded 5' primer and a J-beta primer mix characterized a second PCR of roughly 6 to 11 cycles. TCRdb fed the 5' RACE reads into MiXCR, producing one record per CDR3 protein. The sample includes nearly 800,000 distinct CDR3 sequences, around three fifths seen only once; the top ten take 20% to 30%. The rearrangement links TRBV9 to TRBJ2-1; D unclear. This clonotype was obtained from a man in his forties in good health. The sequencing input was blood. Here the CDR3 reads CASSVGGVQFF. The DNA of the CDR3 is TGTGCCAGCAGCGTAGGGGGTGTGCAGTTCTTC.